These 32 T cell receptor beta chains were sequenced from one sample in a study of monozygotic twins with cystic fibrosis. The data were produced by immunoSEQ multiplex PCR, yet TCRdb's version contains in-frame clones alone and is incomplete. Altogether some 19,000 clones are present, approximately 97% being singletons, with the ten largest covering 1.5% to 2%. Sequenced: blood. The receptor set was obtained from a woman in her thirties with cystic fibrosis.

The rearrangement joins TRBV4-3 to TRBJ2-7, with 7 bases fitting TRBD1. The CDR3 consists of 15 residues. The V gene's germline CDR1 is LGHNA and CDR2 YSLEER. V was clipped by 1 base and J by 1 base; unmatched bases: 4. CDR3: CASSQGLGQSYEQYF. CDR3 sequence (DNA): TGCGCCAGCAGCCAAGGGTTGGGACAGTCCTACGAGCAGTACTTC.

The table lists this clone with a count of one. J is TRBJ1-1 and V is TRBV2; D remains unclear. V was pared by 5 bases and J by 7 bases, with 14 bases between. From germline, CDR1 is SNHLY and CDR2 FYNNEI. The CDR3 is made up of 13 amino acids. This CDR3 is CASSPLPGDEAFF. Here the CDR3 DNA reads TGTGCCAGCAGTCCACTCCCCGGGGATGAAGCTTTCTTT. The variable domain in full, with the rest retrieved from reference TRBV2 and TRBJ1-1, is EPEVTQTPSHQVTQMGQEVILRCVPISNHLYFYWYRQILGQKVEFLVSFYNNEISEKSEIFDDQFSVERPDGSNFTLKIRSTKLEDSAMYFCASSPLPGDEAFFGQGTRLTVV.

The chain joins TRBV7-8 to TRBJ2-5, with 11 bases lining up with TRBD2. Germline V gene lookup returns CDR1 SGHVS and CDR2 FQNEAQ. This CDR3 has 16 amino acids. The trim removed 3 bases at V and 5 bases at J, leaving 8 bases unmatched. The CDR3 region has the DNA TGTGCCAGCAGCTTTACTAGCGGGGGAGGGTTGGAGACCCAGTACTTC. This encodes CASSFTSGGGLETQYF.

The rearrangement links TRBV4-2 to TRBJ2-5; the D gene is possibly TRBD1 (6 bases). This CDR3 contains 15 residues. With 3 bases removed from V and 1 base from J, the gap between germline ends came to 12 bases. CDR1 is LGHNA, CDR2 YNFKEQ, per germline. As DNA, the CDR3 is TGTGCCAGCAGCCAGTATGGGGGCGTCCAAGAGACCCAGTACTTC. It translates to CASSQYGGVQETQYF.

CDR3 sequence: CSAEEVETQYF. The CDR3 DNA sequence: TGCAGTGCGGAAGAGGTGGAGACCCAGTACTTC. V and J are TRBV20-1 and TRBJ2-5, with D uncertain. Looked up from germline, CDR1 is DFQATT and CDR2 is SNEGSKA (reference sequence). The CDR3 loop spans 11 amino acids. V was trimmed by 6 bases and J by 5 bases, leaving 10 bases between them.

The J gene is TRBJ1-2, the V gene TRBV19, with 7 bases identical to TRBD1. With 9 bases clipped from V and 2 bases from J, the junction kept 6 bases outside the gene matches. Per germline, CDR1 LNHDA and CDR2 SQIVND (reference sequence). The CDR3 covers 13 residues. The CDR3 DNA reads TGTGCCAGCACACAGGGGACGAACTATGGCTACACCTTC. It yields the protein CASTQGTNYGYTF.

The chain recombines TRBV25-1 with TRBJ2-5; tentatively, D is TRBD1 (6 bases). From germline, CDR1 is MGHDK and CDR2 SYGVNS. This CDR3 is built from 18 residues. V dropped 5 bases and J dropped 2 bases, with 24 bases sitting between them. The CDR3 nucleotides are TGTGCCAGCAGTTATCCCTGGGGGCCCGCAGAGGGTCAAGAGACCCAGTACTTC. Protein sequence: CASSYPWGPAEGQETQYF.

The chain recombines TRBV2 with TRBJ2-7, with TRBD1 matching over 9 bases. The germline V gene has CDR1 SNHLY and CDR2 FYNNEI. CDR3 size: 14 residues. The J segment lost 5 bases and the V segment lost 5 bases, leaving 7 bases of the junction unmatched. CDR3 sequence reads: CASSSGTGYNEQYF. The CDR3 coding sequence is TGTGCCAGCAGTTCCGGGACAGGGTATAACGAGCAGTACTTC.

The V call is TRBV6-5, the J call TRBJ1-2, with 8 bases fitting TRBD1. Germline CDR1 is MNHEY and CDR2 is SVGAGI. The CDR3 runs 15 residues. The V segment lost 2 bases and the J segment 4 bases; nucleotides outside the gene matches: 6. CDR3 nucleotide sequence: TGTGCCAGCAGTTACGTGACAGGGGCTAGCTATGGCTACACCTTC. Its protein is CASSYVTGASYGYTF.

This clone was found a few times. The rearrangement links TRBV14 to TRBJ2-1, with TRBD1 as a possible D gene (6 bases). V gave up 4 bases and J gave up 5 bases, with 12 bases separating them. CDR3 length: 14 residues. Germline assignment: CDR1 SGHDN and CDR2 FVKESK. The chain's CDR3 is CASSPVDRNNEQFF. CDR3 DNA: TGTGCCAGCAGCCCCGTTGACAGGAACAATGAGCAGTTCTTC.

This chain connects TRBV7-2 to TRBJ1-1, with D hard to call. The CDR3 has 13 residues. Trimming pared 3 bases from V and 4 bases from J, leaving 9 bases between. Per the germline V gene, CDR1 is SGHTA and CDR2 is FQGNSA. The CDR3 DNA reads TGTGCCAGCAGCTTTGGACGGGGCACTGAAGCTTTCTTT. Its protein product is CASSFGRGTEAFF.

V is TRBV6-5 and J is TRBJ2-2; D not certain. V dropped 2 bases and J dropped 1 base, with 8 bases sitting between them. This CDR3 has 15 amino acids. The germline V gene encodes CDR1 MNHEY and CDR2 SVGAGI. The CDR3 is CASSYGQWNTGELFF. In DNA form, the CDR3 reads TGTGCCAGCAGTTACGGGCAATGGAACACCGGGGAGCTGTTTTTT.

V usage is TRBV19 and J usage is TRBJ1-2; unclear D gene. The CDR3 has 13 amino acids. The V gene's germline CDR1 is LNHDA and CDR2 SQIVND (reference sequence). Trimming cost V 5 bases and J 5 bases, with 12 bases left between them. The CDR3 sequence: CASSWLDGYGYTF. CDR3 coding DNA: TGTGCCAGTAGTTGGCTCGACGGGTATGGCTACACCTTC. Full variable domain (rest looked up from reference TRBV19 and TRBJ1-2): DGGITQSPKYLFRKEGQNVTLSCEQNLNHDAMYWYRQDPGQGLRLIYYSQIVNDFQKGDIAEGYSVSREKKESFPLTVTSAQKNPTAFYLCASSWLDGYGYTFGSGTRLTVV.

The rearrangement links TRBV5-1 to TRBJ1-3; unclear D gene. The CDR3 has 16 residues. CDR1 and CDR2 (germline): SGHRS, YFSETQ. V lost 0 bases and J 0 bases, leaving 10 bases between the germline ends. The DNA of the CDR3 is TGCGCCAGCAGCTTGGAGCCGTACCTCTCTGGAAACACCATATATTTT. Protein: CASSLEPYLSGNTIYF.

The chain carries TRBV27 and TRBJ2-7; TRBD2 matches 11 bases. The V segment lost 7 bases and the J segment 0 bases; nucleotides outside the gene matches: 11. Germline values: CDR1 MNHEY, CDR2 SMNVEV (reference sequence). This CDR3 has 17 residues. CDR3 sequence (DNA): TGTGCCAGCACCGGACTAGCGGGCACCGGGCGCTCCTACGAGCAGTACTTC. Its translation: CASTGLAGTGRSYEQYF.

The table lists this clone with a count of one. The rearrangement links TRBV19 to TRBJ2-1; no reliable D call. CDR1 and CDR2 from the germline V gene are LNHDA and SQIVND (reference sequence). V was clipped by 10 bases and J by 12 bases, with 16 bases between them. CDR3 length: 11 residues. DNA for the CDR3: TGTGCCACCAGTAGATCGTCGGTGCAGTTCTTC. Translation: CATSRSSVQFF.

Only one count was recorded for this clone. The rearrangement links TRBV6-4 to TRBJ2-3; 13 bases are a match to TRBD2. CDR1 is MRHNA and CDR2 is SNTAGT in the germline V gene. The CDR3 extends over 15 amino acids. Trimming removed 3 bases from V and 4 bases from J; junction bases left unmatched: 1. The CDR3 region has the DNA TGTGCCAGCAGTGAACTAGCGGGGGGGCCAGATACGCAGTATTTT. Translating gives CASSELAGGPDTQYF.

V usage is TRBV7-7 and J usage is TRBJ1-5, with unresolved D. Per germline, CDR1 SSHAT and CDR2 FNYEAQ (reference sequence). Trimming pared 5 bases from V and 6 bases from J, leaving 11 bases between. This CDR3 contains 13 residues. The CDR3 reads CASSTKVGQPQHF. CDR3 sequence (DNA): TGTGCCAGCAGCACCAAGGTCGGTCAGCCCCAGCATTTT.

This clone occurred once. The rearrangement uses TRBV6-1 and TRBJ1-4; 10 nucleotides line up with TRBD1. From germline, CDR1 is MNHNS and CDR2 SASEGT. J lost 5 bases, V lost 5 bases, and 2 bases had no gene match. The CDR3 is made up of 14 amino acids. The CDR3 coding sequence is TGTGCCAGCAGTCCGGGACAGGGGAATGAAAAACTGTTTTTT. Protein sequence: CASSPGQGNEKLFF.

This clone was observed a handful of times. The chain employs TRBV21-1 and TRBJ1-2. TRBV21-1 is flagged as a pseudogene. This CDR3 has 11 residues. The CDR3 bases are TGTGCCAGCAGCAACAACCAGCTAGCGGACTTC. Translation: CASSNNQLADF.

V is TRBV4-2 and J is TRBJ2-7; D tentatively reads TRBD1 or TRBD2 (6 bases each). Germline CDR1 LGHNA, CDR2 YNFKEQ. The CDR3 is 15 residues long. The V end was cut by 0 bases, the J end by 3 bases, with 12 bases between. CDR3 sequence (DNA): TGTGCCAGCAGCCAAGAAAAGGGGGGCTACTACGAGCAGTACTTC. It encodes CASSQEKGGYYEQYF.

The gene calls are TRBV6-1 and TRBJ2-7; no definite D call. V lost 3 bases and J 7 bases, leaving 7 bases between the germline ends. CDR3 length equals 11 residues. In germline, CDR1 is MNHNS, CDR2 SASEGT. For the CDR3, the DNA is TGTGCCAGCAGTGATTATAGGGAGCAGTACTTC. Protein: CASSDYREQYF.

The chain carries TRBV5-6 and TRBJ1-5; D remains ambiguous. V gave up 4 bases and J gave up 1 base, with 3 bases separating them. CDR1 and CDR2 (germline): SGHDT, YYEEEE. The CDR3 is made up of 12 amino acids. The CDR3 DNA is TGTGCCAGCAGCGGGAGCAATCAGCCCCAGCATTTT. It is translated as CASSGSNQPQHF.

This chain uses TRBV10-3 with TRBJ1-1; D uncertain. The V and J ends lost 0 bases and 6 bases respectively, with 11 bases between them. The length of the CDR3 is 14 residues. Germline V CDR1 and CDR2: ENHRY, SYGVKD. Here the CDR3 reads CAISESGRRAEAFF. Here the CDR3 DNA reads TGTGCCATCAGTGAGTCAGGCCGAAGGGCTGAAGCTTTCTTT.

This clone turned up a few times. The rearrangement links TRBV4-3 to TRBJ2-2; D uncertain. CDR3 length: 15 amino acids. Germline CDR1 LGHNA, CDR2 YSLEER. V shed 4 bases and J shed 4 bases, with 13 bases lying between them. The CDR3 DNA sequence: TGCGCCAGCAGCCCCCAAACAGCGATCACCGGGGAGCTGTTTTTT. Its translation: CASSPQTAITGELFF.

The chain combines TRBV7-9 with TRBJ1-1; D remains unclear. This CDR3 contains 13 residues. V dropped 5 bases and J dropped 1 base, with 8 bases sitting between them. Germline loops: CDR1 SEHNR, CDR2 FQNEAQ (reference sequence). Here the CDR3 reads CASSRTGNTEAFF. The DNA for the CDR3 is TGTGCCAGCAGCCGAACTGGGAACACTGAAGCTTTCTTT.

The chain is built from TRBV16 and TRBJ1-1; D may be TRBD1 (6 bases). The CDR3 contains 16 residues. Germline V gives CDR1 KGHSY, CDR2 FQNENV. The ends were cut back, 5 bases at V and 4 bases at J, with 20 bases in the middle. For the CDR3, the DNA is TGTGCCAGCAGCGTCCTGGACAGCGACCTCAGCACTGAAGCTTTCTTT. Encoded protein: CASSVLDSDLSTEAFF.

This clone showed up just a few times. The sample carries other DNA sequences with the same CDR3. The genes are TRBV5-1 and TRBJ1-1; 9 bases map to TRBD1. Germline CDR1 is SGHRS and CDR2 is YFSETQ. The CDR3 length is 15 residues. V lost 1 base to trimming and J lost 6 bases; unmatched junction nucleotides: 7. This chain's CDR3 is CASSLKGQGGSEAFF. CDR3 nucleotides: TGCGCCAGCAGCTTGAAGGGACAGGGAGGATCTGAAGCTTTCTTT.

The V call is TRBV18, the J call TRBJ2-3; D might be TRBD2 (6 bases). This CDR3 spans 17 amino acids. Trimming stripped 2 bases from V and 3 bases from J, with 18 bases between. CDR1 and CDR2 (germline): KGHSH, LQKENI. DNA of the CDR3: TGTGCCAGCTCACCAGGGACCGCGGGGTCGGGAACAGATACGCAGTATTTT. This gives the protein CASSPGTAGSGTDTQYF.

The chain has TRBV6-6 and TRBJ2-1; 9 positions match TRBD2. The V segment lost 2 bases and the J segment 7 bases; nucleotides outside the gene matches: 3. CDR3 length equals 14 residues. Germline V gene data show CDR1 as MNHNY and CDR2 as SVGAGI (reference sequence). The CDR3 loop reads CASSYDLAGNEQFF. CDR3 bases: TGTGCCAGCAGTTACGACCTAGCGGGGAATGAGCAGTTCTTC.

The chain combines TRBV2 with TRBJ2-2; the match to TRBD2 covers 13 bases. Losses at the gene ends were 8 bases for V and 6 bases for J; bases not matched to a gene: 6. This CDR3 spans 15 amino acids. Germline V gene data show CDR1 as SNHLY and CDR2 as FYNNEI. CDR3 residues: CASGPGLAGPGELFF. CDR3 nucleotides: TGTGCCAGCGGACCGGGACTAGCGGGGCCCGGGGAGCTGTTTTTT.

The CDR3: CASSRGVGGYGYTF. The CDR3 nucleotides are TGTGCCAGCAGTCGAGGGGTTGGGGGCTATGGCTACACCTTC. The chain recombines TRBV6-5 with TRBJ1-2; weak D call: TRBD1 (5 bases). V gave up 5 bases and J gave up 4 bases, with 14 bases separating them. Germline loops: CDR1 MNHEY, CDR2 SVGAGI. The CDR3 is 14 amino acids.